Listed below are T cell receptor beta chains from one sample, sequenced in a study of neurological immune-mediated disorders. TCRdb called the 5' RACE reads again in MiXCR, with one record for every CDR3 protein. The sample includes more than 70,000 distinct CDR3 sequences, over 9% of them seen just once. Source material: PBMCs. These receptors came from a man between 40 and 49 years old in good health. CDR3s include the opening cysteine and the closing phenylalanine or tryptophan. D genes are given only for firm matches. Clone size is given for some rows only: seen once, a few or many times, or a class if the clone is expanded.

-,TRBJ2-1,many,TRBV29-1,CSVPGRPYNEQFF,TGCAGCGTCCCAGGGCGGCCATACAATGAGCAGTTCTTC
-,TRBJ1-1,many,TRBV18,CASSGGGRGSTNTEAFF,TGTGCCAGCTCAGGAGGGGGAAGGGGCTCGACGAACACTGAAGCTTTCTTT
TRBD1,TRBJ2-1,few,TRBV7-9,CASSAGDLGTGGYEQFF,TGTGCCAGCAGCGCCGGCGATTTGGGGACAGGGGGCTATGAGCAGTTCTTC
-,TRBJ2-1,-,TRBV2,CASSEMGSYNEQFF,TGTGCCAGCAGTGAAATGGGATCCTACAATGAGCAGTTCTTC
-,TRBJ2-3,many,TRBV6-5,CASSYSKIYKRDTQYF,TGTGCCAGCAGTTACTCGAAAATTTATAAGCGAGATACGCAGTATTTT
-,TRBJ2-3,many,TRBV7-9,CASSPFREGQYF,TGTGCCAGCAGCCCTTTTCGCGAGGGGCAGTATTTT
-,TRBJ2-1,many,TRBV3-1,CASSHPTGFLRNEQFF,TGTGCCAGCAGCCACCCTACAGGGTTCTTACGCAATGAGCAGTTCTTC
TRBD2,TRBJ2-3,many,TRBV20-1,CSASDRRSGGRLLWADTQYF,TGCAGTGCTAGTGACAGGAGAAGCGGGGGCCGACTACTGTGGGCAGATACGCAGTATTTT
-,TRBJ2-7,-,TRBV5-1,CASSLRGEGSYEQYF,TGCGCCAGCAGCTTGAGGGGGGAGGGCTCCTACGAGCAGTACTTC
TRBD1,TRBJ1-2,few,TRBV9,CASSQGQGKVGYTF,TGTGCCAGCAGCCAGGGACAGGGGAAGGTCGGCTACACCTTC
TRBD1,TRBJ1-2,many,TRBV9,CASSEGQSYGYTF,TGTGCCAGCAGCGAGGGACAGAGCTATGGCTACACCTTC
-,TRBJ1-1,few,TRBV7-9,CASSLDSNTEAFF,TGTGCCAGCAGCCTGGACAGCAACACTGAAGCTTTCTTT
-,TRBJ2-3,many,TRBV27,CASSSFGSTDTQYF,TGTGCCAGCAGCTCCTTCGGTAGCACAGATACGCAGTATTTT
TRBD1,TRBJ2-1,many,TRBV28,CASSPDRVPFF,TGTGCCAGCAGTCCGGACAGGGTGCCGTTCTTC
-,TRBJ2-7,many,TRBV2,CASSEAAAGPNQYF,TGTGCCAGCAGTGAAGCCGCGGCCGGGCCCAATCAGTACTTC
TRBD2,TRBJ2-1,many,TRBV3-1,CASSRTSGYNEQFF,TGTGCCAGCAGCCGGACTAGTGGCTACAATGAGCAGTTCTTC
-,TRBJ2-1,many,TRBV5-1,CASSFSGLGSDNEQFF,TGCGCCAGCAGCTTTTCCGGGCTTGGGTCCGACAATGAGCAGTTCTTC
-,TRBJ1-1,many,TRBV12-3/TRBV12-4,CASSFTEATTEAFF,TGTGCCAGCAGTTTTACGGAGGCTACCACTGAAGCTTTCTTT
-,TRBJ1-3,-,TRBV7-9,CASSLGPNSGNTIYF,TGTGCCAGCAGCTTAGGTCCAAACTCTGGAAACACCATATATTTT
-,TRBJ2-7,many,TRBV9,CASSADGSSYEQYF,TGTGCCAGCAGCGCGGACGGGAGCTCCTACGAGCAGTACTTC
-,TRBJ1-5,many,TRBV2,CASSPGRNQPQHF,TGTGCCAGCAGCCCGGGGCGGAATCAGCCCCAGCATTTT
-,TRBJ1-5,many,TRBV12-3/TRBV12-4,CASSFDSQYSNQPQHF,TGTGCCAGCAGTTTTGACAGCCAGTACAGCAATCAGCCCCAGCATTTT
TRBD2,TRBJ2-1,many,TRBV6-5,CASRLAGGNEQFF,TGTGCCAGCAGACTAGCGGGAGGGAATGAGCAGTTCTTC
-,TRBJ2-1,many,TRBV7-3,CASSLTGYNEQFF,TGTGCCAGCAGCTTAACAGGGTACAATGAGCAGTTCTTC
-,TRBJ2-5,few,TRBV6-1,CASSSPGSPQETQYF,TGTGCCAGCAGTTCCCCGGGGAGCCCCCAAGAGACCCAGTACTTC
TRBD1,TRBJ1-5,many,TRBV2,CASTYDRAGQPQHF,TGTGCCAGCACTTATGACAGGGCGGGTCAGCCCCAGCATTTT
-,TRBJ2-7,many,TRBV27,CASSLVGSSYEQYF,TGTGCCAGCAGTTTAGTAGGCAGCTCCTACGAGCAGTACTTC
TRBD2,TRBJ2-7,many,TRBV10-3,CAISGGPGRDYEQYF,TGTGCCATCAGTGGCGGTCCAGGGAGGGACTACGAGCAGTACTTC
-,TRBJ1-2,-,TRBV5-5,CASSLAVQQGLYGYTF,TGTGCCAGCAGCTTGGCCGTCCAGCAAGGACTCTATGGCTACACCTTC
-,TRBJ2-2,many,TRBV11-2,CASSLWLGELFF,TGTGCCAGCAGCTTATGGTTAGGGGAGCTGTTTTTT
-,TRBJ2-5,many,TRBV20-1,CSVPTGWGETQYF,TGCAGTGTCCCGACAGGCTGGGGGGAGACCCAGTACTTC
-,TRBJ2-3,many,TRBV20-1,CSARDRYPSDFDTQYF,TGCAGTGCTAGGGACAGATACCCATCCGACTTTGATACGCAGTATTTT
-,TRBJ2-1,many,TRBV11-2,CASSLAAYRDNEQFF,TGTGCCAGCAGCTTAGCCGCGTACAGAGACAATGAGCAGTTCTTC
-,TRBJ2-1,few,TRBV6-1,CGTGGVTYNEQFF,TGTGGAACCGGGGGAGTCACCTACAATGAGCAGTTCTTC
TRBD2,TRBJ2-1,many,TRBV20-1,CSAQTSGAGNEQFF,TGCAGTGCCCAAACTAGCGGCGCTGGAAATGAGCAGTTCTTC